A single sample is the source of the 9 T cell receptor beta chains below, sequenced in a study of cytomegalovirus exposure and HLA in healthy donors. PCR employed 60 Vbeta and 13 Jbeta primers. Measured with immunoSEQ multiplex PCR; TCRdb has only the in-frame clones, and not every one. The sample holds over 150,000 clones; roughly 80% are singletons and the top ten take 1.6%. Material for sequencing was PBMCs. The source is a man aged 45-65 years in good health and CMV-seronegative.

The J gene is TRBJ2-3, the V gene TRBV5-1, with TRBD2 matching over 11 bases. V shed 4 bases and J 8 bases; nucleotides not matched to a gene: 9. Germline V lookup: CDR1 SGHRS, CDR2 YFSETQ. CDR3 length: 15 residues. The CDR3 spells CASSETSGTLSTQYF. The DNA of the CDR3 is TGCGCCAGCAGCGAGACTAGCGGGACTCTTAGTACGCAGTATTTT.

This chain connects TRBV7-8 to TRBJ2-3; TRBD2 aligns across 7 bases. The germline gives CDR1 SGHVS, CDR2 FQNEAQ. V was pared by 5 bases and J by 3 bases, with 8 bases of the junction left unmatched. The CDR3 is 15 amino acids. This chain's CDR3 is CASSPAAGATDTQYF. DNA of the CDR3: TGTGCCAGCAGCCCAGCGGCGGGAGCTACAGATACGCAGTATTTT.

J is TRBJ2-1 and V is TRBV7-3, with 10 bases lining up with TRBD1. Germline-derived CDR1 and CDR2 are SGHTA and FQGTGA. This CDR3 spans 15 amino acids. The V gene end was trimmed by 5 bases and the J gene end by 4 bases; junction bases not matched to a gene: 5. The CDR3 DNA follows: TGTGCCAGCAGCGAAGGGACAGGGGTTTACAATGAGCAGTTCTTC. This codes for CASSEGTGVYNEQFF.

The CDR3 sequence: CASQREKGGGTDTQYF. The DNA of the CDR3 is TGCGCCAGCCAAAGGGAGAAGGGAGGGGGTACAGATACGCAGTATTTT. V usage is TRBV5-1 and J usage is TRBJ2-3; weak D call: TRBD2 (7 bases). V lost 7 bases, J lost 3 bases, and 21 bases lay in between. The CDR3 is made up of 16 amino acids. CDR1 SGHRS and CDR2 YFSETQ come from the germline V gene.

The chain employs TRBV6-1 and TRBJ2-7, with TRBD1 matching over 10 bases. V shed 6 bases and J 4 bases; nucleotides not matched to a gene: 12. The CDR3 has 16 amino acids. Germline-derived CDR1 and CDR2 are MNHNS and SASEGT. CDR3 residues: CASREQGQGRGYEQYF. The CDR3 DNA sequence: TGTGCCAGCAGGGAACAGGGACAGGGGAGAGGTTACGAGCAGTACTTC.

This sequence joins TRBV7-9 and TRBJ1-5; perhaps TRBD1 as D (5 bases). The CDR3 consists of 16 residues. The germline CDR1 and CDR2 sequences are SEHNR and FQNEAQ (reference sequence). Between the trimmed V and J ends, which lost 3 bases and 0 bases, there was a span of 12 bases. In DNA, the CDR3 is TGTGCCAGCAGCTTGGGCGCAGGGTATAGCAATCAGCCCCAGCATTTT. Its protein product is CASSLGAGYSNQPQHF. Looking up the rest from reference TRBV7-9 and TRBJ1-5 gives the full variable domain: DTGVSQNPRHKITKRGQNVTFRCDPISEHNRLYWYRQTLGQGPEFLTYFQNEAQLEKSRLLSDRFSAERPKGSFSTLEIQRTEQGDSAMYLCASSLGAGYSNQPQHFGDGTRLSIL.

This clone has just a few counts. The J gene is TRBJ2-5, the V gene TRBV6-7; possibly TRBD1 for D (7 bases). The last part of the DNA fits TRBJ2-7 better; the J call may be wrong. TRBV6-7 is given ORF status, its function remaining uncertain. This CDR3 has 14 residues. As DNA, the CDR3 is TGTGCCAGCAGGCAGACAGGGAGGCGCTACGAGCAGTACTTC. Its translation is CASRQTGRRYEQYF.

This clone was observed once. The chain couples TRBV18 to TRBJ1-1; TRBD1 matches at 11 bases. V dropped 4 bases and J dropped 0; count of bases not matched to a gene: 4. The CDR3 length is 16 residues. The germline V gene has CDR1 KGHSH and CDR2 LQKENI. The CDR3 region has the DNA TGTGCCAGCTCACGGACAGGGGGCGCATTGAACACTGAAGCTTTCTTT. This translates into CASSRTGGALNTEAFF.

This clone turned up a few times. The CDR3 sequence is CASSLRFRGARTEAFF. Here the CDR3 DNA reads TGTGCCAGCAGCTTAAGGTTCCGGGGGGCGCGAACTGAAGCTTTCTTT. The chain couples TRBV7-3 to TRBJ1-1; D is perhaps TRBD1 (6 bases). The CDR3 has 16 residues. V shed 1 base and J shed 5 bases, with 17 bases lying between them. Germline assignment: CDR1 SGHTA and CDR2 FQGTGA.